The clone carrying this T cell receptor (beta chain) occurred once. No antigen is known for it. Data came from immunoSEQ multiplex PCR; TCRdb stores just in-frame clones and leaves some out. The sample lists fewer than 75,000 clones, around 90% occurring once. The data were taken from a study of T cell responses to AZD1222 COVID-19 vaccine. V gave up 2 bases and J gave up 8 bases, with 10 bases separating them. Germline V gene data show CDR1 as SEHNR and CDR2 as FQNEAQ (reference sequence). This CDR3 comprises 14 residues. General observations from the study: As reported, nearly half of all spike-specific TCRs target variant regions that are unmutated.

V is TRBV7-9 and J is TRBJ1-6; D possibly corresponds to TRBD1 (6 bases). This clonotype was obtained from an adult who received the MenACWY meningococcal vaccine as a control. Sequences were derived from peripheral blood, sampled 28 days after the second dose of the MenACWY control vaccine. The CDR3 region has the DNA TGTGCCAGCAGCTTATCAGGGGCTCATTCACCCCTCCACTTT. Its protein is CASSLSGAHSPLHF.